The entry that follows covers one T cell receptor (beta chain) sequence. Its antigen is still unknown. Vbeta (60) and Jbeta (13) primers were used in the PCR. Here immunoSEQ multiplex PCR was the method, and the copy in TCRdb shows in-frame clones only, minus some. This table lists roughly 35,000 clones. This entry is derived from a study of cytomegalovirus exposure and HLA in healthy donors. Overall study findings and caveats: HLA alleles were associated with roughly 17,000 TCR beta sequences in a later analysis at 0.05 false discovery rate. A later analysis linked a missense DCLRE1C variant to TCR beta V- and J-gene trimming.

This CDR3 is built from 18 residues. Germline CDR1 is GTSNPN and CDR2 is SVGIG (reference sequence). After removal of 6 bases from V and 2 bases from J, the junction contained 19 bases not matched to a gene. The TCR sequence derives from a woman aged 40-49 years in good health and CMV-seropositive. This rearrangement joins TRBV30 to TRBJ2-7, with 10 bases matching TRBD2. The sample consisted of PBMCs. CDR3 in amino acids: CACIGGIAGGPSAYEQYF. Here the CDR3 DNA reads TGTGCCTGTATAGGTGGGATAGCGGGAGGACCGAGCGCCTACGAGCAGTACTTC.